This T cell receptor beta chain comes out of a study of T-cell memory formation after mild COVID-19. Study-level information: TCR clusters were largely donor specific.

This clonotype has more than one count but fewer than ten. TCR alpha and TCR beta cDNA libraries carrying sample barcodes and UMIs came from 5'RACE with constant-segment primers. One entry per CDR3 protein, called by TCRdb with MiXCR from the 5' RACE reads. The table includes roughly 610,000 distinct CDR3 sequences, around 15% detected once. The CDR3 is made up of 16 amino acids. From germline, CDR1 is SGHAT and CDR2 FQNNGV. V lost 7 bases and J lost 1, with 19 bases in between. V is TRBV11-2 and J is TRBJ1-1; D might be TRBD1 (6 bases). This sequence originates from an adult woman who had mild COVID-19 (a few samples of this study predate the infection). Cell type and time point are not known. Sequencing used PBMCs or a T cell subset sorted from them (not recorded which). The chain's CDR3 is CASTLPGHFPNTEAFF. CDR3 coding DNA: TGTGCCAGCACGTTACCGGGACATTTCCCGAACACTGAAGCTTTCTTT. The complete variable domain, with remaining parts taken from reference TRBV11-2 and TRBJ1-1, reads EAGVAQSPRYKIIEKRQSVAFWCNPISGHATLYWYQQILGQGPKLLIQFQNNGVVDDSQLPKDRFSAERLKGVDSTLKIQPAKLEDSAVYLCASTLPGHFPNTEAFFGQGTRLTVV.